This T cell receptor beta chain was sequenced for a study of cytomegalovirus exposure and HLA in healthy donors. Findings and limits, study-wide: Follow-up analysis later connected one missense variant in DCLRE1C with trimming of TCR beta V- and J-genes. The authors considered a cluster of highly shared sequence variants likely to be a sequencing artifact.

Germline CDR1 reads LGHNA; CDR2 reads YSLEER. The CDR3 is 17 residues long. Losses at the gene ends were 1 base for V and 3 bases for J; bases not matched to a gene: 5. PCR used 60 Vbeta primers and 13 Jbeta primers. Only in-frame clones appear in the TCRdb table, and some are missing; sequencing was by immunoSEQ multiplex PCR. The ten most abundant clones cover around 1.7% of a sample with 150,000 or so clones. Concerning this clone itself: Antigen specificity is unknown.

This chain uses TRBV4-3 with TRBJ2-4, with 11 bases fitting TRBD1. Sequencing was done on a sample of PBMCs. This receptor was taken from a woman aged 50 to 65 in good health and CMV-seronegative. The CDR3 coding sequence is TGCGCCAGCAGCCAAGCTAGGGACAGGGGGGACAAAAACATTCAGTACTTC. As protein: CASSQARDRGDKNIQYF.